The 29 T cell receptor beta chains reported below all come from one sample, sequenced in a study of blood T cell repertoires in COVID-19. This table comes from immunoSEQ multiplex PCR, and its TCRdb copy is limited to in-frame clones, with some not included. The repertoire holds roughly 150,000 clones, 70% to 90% seen once, with around 5% in the top ten. Sequenced sample: peripheral blood. The receptors stem from a human donor in a cohort sampled during active COVID-19.

This clone was seen more than once but under ten times. The chain links TRBV3-1 (or the pseudogene TRBV3-2) to TRBJ2-7, with TRBD2 matching over 12 bases. J lost 3 bases, V lost 4 bases, and 7 bases had no gene match. The CDR3 runs 16 residues. Germline-derived CDR1 and CDR2 are LGHDT and YNNKEL (reference sequence). The CDR3 loop is CASSPRLAGVVYEQYF. The CDR3 DNA reads as TGTGCCAGCAGCCCGAGACTAGCGGGAGTAGTCTACGAGCAGTACTTC.

The chain recombines TRBV28 with TRBJ2-4, with 7 bases aligning to TRBD1. The CDR3 length is 16 residues. V lost 5 bases to trimming and J lost 5 bases; unmatched junction nucleotides: 12. The germline V gene has CDR1 MDHEN and CDR2 SYDVKM. As DNA, the CDR3 is TGTGCCAGCAGTATGAGACCCGGGACAGATCAAAACATTCAGTACTTC. Translating gives CASSMRPGTDQNIQYF.

This chain links TRBV28 with TRBJ2-2; no reliable D call. This CDR3 spans 12 amino acids. Germline assignment: CDR1 MDHEN and CDR2 SYDVKM. V lost 8 bases, J lost 7 bases, and 11 bases lay in between. CDR3 amino acids: CASARPNGELFF. The DNA of the CDR3 is TGTGCCAGCGCCAGGCCCAACGGGGAGCTGTTTTTT. Full variable domain (outside the CDR3, taken from reference TRBV28 and TRBJ2-2): DVKVTQSSRYLVKRTGEKVFLECVQDMDHENMFWYRQDPGLGLRLIYFSYDVKMKEKGDIPEGYSVSREKKERFSLILESASTNQTSMYLCASARPNGELFFGEGSRLTVL.

J is TRBJ1-1 and V is TRBV28; D unresolved. This CDR3 is built from 14 residues. V lost 6 bases, J lost 0 bases, and 11 bases lay in between. Looked up from germline, CDR1 is MDHEN and CDR2 is SYDVKM. The CDR3 region has the DNA TGTGCCAGCAGCCCCGGGTGGGTGAACACTGAAGCTTTCTTT. Protein: CASSPGWVNTEAFF.

This clone was found once. The J gene is TRBJ1-1, the V gene TRBV6-5; D is perhaps TRBD1 (6 bases). Trimming took off 2 bases at V and 5 bases at J, with 12 bases between the two ends. Germline V gene lookup returns CDR1 MNHEY and CDR2 SVGAGI. The CDR3 loop spans 14 amino acids. CDR3 residues: CASSYGGGWTEAFF. CDR3 bases: TGTGCCAGCAGTTACGGGGGCGGTTGGACTGAAGCTTTCTTT.

This chain uses TRBV11-3 with TRBJ2-1; D gene uncertain. The CDR3 extends over 16 amino acids. V gave up 0 bases and J gave up 4 bases, with 13 bases separating them. CDR1 is SGHNT, CDR2 YENEEA, per germline. CDR3 sequence (DNA): TGTGCCAGCAGCTTAGAGTTGGCTAGTGGGTACAATGAGCAGTTCTTC. This encodes CASSLELASGYNEQFF.

The chain uses TRBV13 and TRBJ1-2; D is perhaps TRBD1 (6 bases). V shed 5 bases and J shed 3 bases, with 10 bases lying between them. The CDR3 loop spans 13 amino acids. Germline V CDR1 and CDR2: PRHDT, FYEKMQ (reference sequence). In DNA, the CDR3 is TGTGCCAGCAGCGCTCAGGGGCACTATGGCTACACCTTC. Its protein is CASSAQGHYGYTF.

The V and J genes are TRBV3-1 (or the pseudogene TRBV3-2) and TRBJ2-6, with no clear D. The ends were cut back, 0 bases at V and 1 base at J, with 4 bases in the middle. Germline CDR1 is LGHDT and CDR2 is YNNKEL (reference sequence). The CDR3 runs 15 residues. DNA of the CDR3: TGTGCCAGCAGCCAAGATTATTCTGGGGCCAACGTCCTGACTTTC. Translation: CASSQDYSGANVLTF.

The chain uses TRBV9 and TRBJ2-5; D might be TRBD1 (5 bases). Trimming took 4 bases from V and 2 from J, leaving 9 bases between them. The length of the CDR3 is 13 residues. Germline CDR1 SGDLS, CDR2 YYNGEE. The CDR3 DNA follows: TGTGCCAGCAGCTCCCGACAGCAAGAGACCCAGTACTTC. Translation gives CASSSRQQETQYF.

The chain employs TRBV30 and TRBJ2-7; D gene uncertain. Germline values: CDR1 GTSNPN, CDR2 SVGIG (reference sequence). V dropped 0 bases and J dropped 2 bases, with 8 bases sitting between them. This CDR3 spans 13 amino acids. This CDR3 reads CAWSVRVAYEQYF. CDR3 bases: TGTGCCTGGAGTGTACGGGTGGCCTACGAGCAGTACTTC.

J is TRBJ1-4 and V is TRBV6-2 or TRBV6-3; D gene unclear. The germline V and J ends were trimmed by 5 bases and 7 bases, with 14 bases remaining between them. The V gene's germline CDR1 is MNHEY and CDR2 SVGEGT. CDR3 length: 14 amino acids. DNA for the CDR3: TGTGCCAGCAGTACCCCACTGAATGGTGAAAAACTGTTTTTT. The encoded protein is CASSTPLNGEKLFF.

V usage is TRBV7-9 and J usage is TRBJ1-2, with 10 bases identical to TRBD1. Trimming cost V 5 bases and J 4 bases; bases outside gene matches: 4. There are 14 residues in the CDR3. Germline values: CDR1 SEHNR, CDR2 FQNEAQ (reference sequence). The CDR3 sequence is CASSPRTGGYGYTF. CDR3 nucleotide sequence: TGTGCCAGCAGCCCTCGGACAGGGGGCTATGGCTACACCTTC.

The chain has TRBV10-3 and TRBJ2-7; 10 positions agree with TRBD1. The J segment lost 2 bases and the V segment lost 2 bases, leaving 9 bases of the junction unmatched. The CDR3 extends over 17 amino acids. Germline V lookup: CDR1 ENHRY, CDR2 SYGVKD. The CDR3 nucleotides are TGTGCCATCAGTGAGGTGTCCGGGACAGGGGACCCCTACGAGCAGTACTTC. This codes for CAISEVSGTGDPYEQYF.

Only one count was recorded for this clone. The gene calls are TRBV6-2 or TRBV6-3 and TRBJ2-3; 8 bases line up with TRBD1. V was clipped by 0 bases and J by 2 bases; unmatched bases: 1. Looked up from germline, CDR1 is MNHEY and CDR2 is SVGEGT. This CDR3 has 15 residues. CDR3 bases: TGTGCCAGCAGTTACTCGGGACAGGACACAGATACGCAGTATTTT. Translation: CASSYSGQDTDTQYF.

The chain couples TRBV7-2 to TRBJ2-7, with 7 bases aligning to TRBD2. The V gene's germline CDR1 is SGHTA and CDR2 FQGNSA. The length of the CDR3 is 16 residues. Trimming took 1 base from V and 4 from J; bases not matched to a gene: 10. CDR3 sequence (DNA): TGTGCCAGCAGCTTAGGCCGCGCCTTTAGCGGGTACGAGCAGTACTTC. This encodes CASSLGRAFSGYEQYF.

This chain connects TRBV10-3 to TRBJ1-1; 12 nucleotides agree with TRBD1. V was clipped by 10 bases and J by 7 bases; unmatched bases: 10. CDR3 size: 14 residues. CDR1 and CDR2 from the germline V gene are ENHRY and SYGVKD. The chain's CDR3 is CATYRDRGPGEAFF. CDR3 DNA sequence: TGTGCCACCTACCGGGACAGGGGGCCGGGTGAAGCTTTCTTT.

V usage is TRBV27 and J usage is TRBJ1-1; 8 nucleotides line up with TRBD1. The CDR3 has 15 residues. Germline-derived CDR1 and CDR2 are MNHEY and SMNVEV (reference sequence). V shed 5 bases, J shed 5 bases, and the junction held 10 bases outside the gene matches. The CDR3 region is CASSPRQGRWTEAFF. The CDR3 DNA sequence: TGTGCCAGCAGTCCTCGACAGGGGAGGTGGACTGAAGCTTTCTTT.

This chain links TRBV19 with TRBJ2-3, with D possibly TRBD1 on 6 matching bases. Germline V gene sequence: CDR1 LNHDA, CDR2 SQIVND (reference sequence). Deletions cut 5 bases from V and 0 bases from J, with 12 bases between. This CDR3 comprises 15 residues. CDR3 loop: CASSGQLPSTDTQYF. The CDR3, as DNA: TGTGCCAGTAGTGGACAGCTCCCCAGCACAGATACGCAGTATTTT.

J is TRBJ1-5 and V is TRBV24-1; D ambiguous. Germline CDR1 reads KGHDR; CDR2 reads SFDVKD. CDR3 length equals 14 residues. V was pared by 7 bases and J by 9 bases, with 18 bases between. The CDR3 region is CATSDQTLLGPQHF. The CDR3, as DNA: TGTGCCACCAGCGACCAGACATTGTTGGGGCCCCAGCATTTT.

J is TRBJ1-2 and V is TRBV9; possible D gene TRBD1, 5 bases. V lost 0 bases to trimming and J lost 5 bases, with 8 bases between them. Germline V lookup: CDR1 SGDLS, CDR2 YYNGEE. This CDR3 has 13 amino acids. In nucleotides, the CDR3 is TGTGCCAGCAGCGTAGTCGGGACTTATGGCTACACCTTC. This encodes CASSVVGTYGYTF.

This chain joins TRBV3-1 (or the pseudogene TRBV3-2) and TRBJ2-2; D call uncertain. Germline CDR1 reads LGHDT; CDR2 reads YNNKEL (reference sequence). V lost 2 bases and J 5 bases, leaving 9 bases between the germline ends. CDR3 length: 14 residues. The CDR3 protein is CASSQLLTTGELFF. The CDR3 region has the DNA TGTGCCAGCAGCCAATTACTTACGACCGGGGAGCTGTTTTTT.

The chain carries TRBV7-9 and TRBJ2-5; D is perhaps TRBD2 (6 bases). Per the germline V gene, CDR1 is SEHNR and CDR2 is FQNEAQ (reference sequence). V lost 5 bases, J lost 2 bases, and 12 bases lay in between. The CDR3 is made up of 14 amino acids. The CDR3 loop is CASSAGLPQETQYF. In DNA, the CDR3 is TGTGCCAGCAGCGCGGGACTTCCGCAAGAGACCCAGTACTTC.

In DNA form, the CDR3 reads TGTGCCAGCAGCCAAGGGACAGGGGGCACTAATGAAAAACTGTTTTTT. Its protein is CASSQGTGGTNEKLFF. V and J are TRBV5-6 and TRBJ1-4; 12 nucleotides agree with TRBD1. The CDR3 has 16 residues. V lost 4 bases and J lost 2; bases outside the gene matches: 3. Germline V gene data show CDR1 as SGHDT and CDR2 as YYEEEE.

This rearrangement joins TRBV6-5 to TRBJ1-2; D remains unclear. V was cut by 6 bases and J by 2 bases, with 13 bases left in between. CDR1 is MNHEY and CDR2 is SVGAGI in the germline V gene. CDR3 length: 14 residues. CDR3 sequence (DNA): TGTGCCAGCAGCCGGGAAGCCACCAACTATGGCTACACCTTC. The encoded protein is CASSREATNYGYTF.

The chain carries TRBV9 and TRBJ2-5; 7 bases fit TRBD1. Trimming took 4 bases from V and 2 from J; bases not matched to a gene: 8. The CDR3 runs to 15 residues. Germline CDR1 SGDLS, CDR2 YYNGEE. CDR3 sequence: CASSPRDRQQETQYF. The CDR3, as DNA: TGTGCCAGCAGCCCCCGGGACAGACAGCAAGAGACCCAGTACTTC.

The chain recombines TRBV10-3 with TRBJ1-1, with D tentatively TRBD1 (5 bases). Trimming left V 7 bases short and J 0 bases short, with 9 bases between. Germline V gives CDR1 ENHRY, CDR2 SYGVKD. The CDR3 runs to 13 residues. CDR3 bases: TGTGCCATCACGAGACAGCTGAACACTGAAGCTTTCTTT. This codes for CAITRQLNTEAFF.

The chain links TRBV24-1 to TRBJ1-2, with D tentatively TRBD1 (6 bases). The CDR3 spans 16 residues. With 9 bases removed from V and 0 bases from J, the gap between germline ends came to 19 bases. CDR1 and CDR2 (germline): KGHDR, SFDVKD. The CDR3, as DNA: TGTGCCACCCTACCAGGGGCCGCCGACCCTAACTATGGCTACACCTTC. As protein: CATLPGAADPNYGYTF.

This clone was seen a single time. This sequence joins TRBV10-3 and TRBJ2-5; D is possibly TRBD2 (5 bases). The CDR3 totals 14 residues. Deletions cut 0 bases from V and 4 bases from J, with 9 bases between. In germline, CDR1 is ENHRY, CDR2 SYGVKD. This chain's CDR3 is CAISESIGVETQYF. The CDR3 DNA reads TGTGCCATCAGTGAGTCGATCGGGGTAGAGACCCAGTACTTC.

The chain links TRBV7-2 to TRBJ2-5; 7 bases agree with TRBD2. The V and J ends lost 2 bases and 2 bases, in that order; junction bases with no gene match: 2. The CDR3 covers 14 residues. Per the germline V gene, CDR1 is SGHTA and CDR2 is FQGNSA. In DNA form, the CDR3 reads TGTGCCAGCAGCTTAAACGGGGGGCAAGAGACCCAGTACTTC. This gives the protein CASSLNGGQETQYF.